This TCR beta chain was captured by sequencing in a study of post-analysis software for immune sequencing data. Study context: Multiple sclerosis in the patients followed relapsing-remitting, secondary progressive and progressive-relapsing courses. Study conclusions and caveats: Multiple sclerosis patients showed significantly lower normalized Chao1 diversity than controls did. By F measure, samples from a shared preparation batch strongly co-clustered. In patients, TRBV5-6, TRBV5-1 and TRBV20-1 belonged to several TRBV segments found more frequently than in controls.

Unique molecular identifiers had been added to the TCR beta cDNA libraries. The T cell input of about 0.95 to 11 million gave a few hundred thousand cDNA molecules. TCRdb reprocessed the PCR reads via MiXCR and lists one record per CDR3 protein. Among roughly 600,000 distinct CDR3 sequences listed, roughly 46% were seen once. Notes on this clonotype: As yet, its antigen is unknown.

Germline CDR1 LNHNV, CDR2 YYDKDF (reference sequence). V gave up 11 bases and J gave up 4 bases, with 18 bases separating them. The CDR3 loop spans 14 amino acids. V usage is TRBV15 and J usage is TRBJ2-1; D possibly matches TRBD1 or TRBD2 (5 bases each). The sequencing sample was made of blood. The clonotype comes from a girl under 18 with multiple sclerosis. In DNA, the CDR3 is TGTGCCTCGAAGGGGCTAGCCACGTACAATGAGCAGTTCTTC. Protein product: CASKGLATYNEQFF. Full variable domain (remainder filled in from reference TRBV15 and TRBJ2-1): DAMVIQNPRYQVTQFGKPVTLSCSQTLNHNVMYWYQQKSSQAPKLLFHYYDKDFNNEADTPDNFQSRRPNTSFCFLDIRSPGLGDTAMYLCASKGLATYNEQFFGPGTRLTVL.